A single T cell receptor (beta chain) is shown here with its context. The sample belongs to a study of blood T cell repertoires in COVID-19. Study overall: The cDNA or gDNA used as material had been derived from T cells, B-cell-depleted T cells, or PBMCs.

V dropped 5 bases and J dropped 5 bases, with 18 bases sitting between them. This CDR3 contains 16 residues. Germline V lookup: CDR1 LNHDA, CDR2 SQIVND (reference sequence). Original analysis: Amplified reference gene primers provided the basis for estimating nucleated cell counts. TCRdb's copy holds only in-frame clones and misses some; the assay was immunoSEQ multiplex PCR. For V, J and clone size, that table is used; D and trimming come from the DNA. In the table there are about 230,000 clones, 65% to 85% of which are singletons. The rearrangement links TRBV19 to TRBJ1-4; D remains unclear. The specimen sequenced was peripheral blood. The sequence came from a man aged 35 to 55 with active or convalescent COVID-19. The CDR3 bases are TGTGCCAGTAGTGTCTCCCGGGGTCCACAAAATGAAAAACTGTTTTTT. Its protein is CASSVSRGPQNEKLFF.